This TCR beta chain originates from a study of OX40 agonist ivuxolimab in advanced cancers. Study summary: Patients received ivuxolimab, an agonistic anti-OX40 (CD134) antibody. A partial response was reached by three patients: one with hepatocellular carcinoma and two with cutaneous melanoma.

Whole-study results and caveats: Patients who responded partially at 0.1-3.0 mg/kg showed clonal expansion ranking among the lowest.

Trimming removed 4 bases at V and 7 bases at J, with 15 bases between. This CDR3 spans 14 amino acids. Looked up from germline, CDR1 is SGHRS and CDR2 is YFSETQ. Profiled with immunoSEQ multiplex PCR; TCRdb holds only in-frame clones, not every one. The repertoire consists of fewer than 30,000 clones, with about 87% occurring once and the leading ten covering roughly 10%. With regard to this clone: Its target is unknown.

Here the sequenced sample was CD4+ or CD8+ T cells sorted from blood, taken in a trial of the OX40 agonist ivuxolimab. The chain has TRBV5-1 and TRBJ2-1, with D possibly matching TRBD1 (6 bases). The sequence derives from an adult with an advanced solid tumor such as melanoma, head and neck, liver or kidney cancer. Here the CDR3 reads CASSRTQGMNEQFF. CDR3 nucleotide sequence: TGCGCCAGCAGCAGGACACAGGGCATGAATGAGCAGTTCTTC.